The 9 T cell receptor beta chains below come from one sample, sequenced in a study of tissue T cells after allogeneic stem cell transplantation. The method was immunoSEQ multiplex PCR; TCRdb's version includes in-frame clones alone and lacks a portion of them. The data show around 6,400 clones, roughly 56% seen once. The sample in question was duodenum tissue, obtained at autopsy. Receptor source: a female donor aged 60 or older with lung cancer.

This clone was seen more than once but under ten times. The chain recombines TRBV30 with TRBJ2-7, with 9 bases fitting TRBD1. Germline CDR1 GTSNPN, CDR2 SVGIG (reference sequence). This CDR3 region has 13 residues. The ends lost 8 bases at V and 1 base at J; junction bases unmatched: 6. CDR3: CAGTGPPSYEQYF. The DNA of the CDR3 is TGTGCCGGGACAGGGCCCCCTTCCTACGAGCAGTACTTC.

The chain uses TRBV2 and TRBJ2-7; D possibly uses TRBD1 or TRBD2 (5 bases each). The CDR3 runs 12 residues. V was clipped by 7 bases and J by 2 bases, with 9 bases between them. Germline V gives CDR1 SNHLY, CDR2 FYNNEI. The CDR3 spells CASKRGPYEQYF. CDR3 sequence (DNA): TGTGCCAGCAAGAGGGGTCCCTACGAGCAGTACTTC.

This clone appeared a few times. The V and J genes are TRBV18 and TRBJ2-3; D remains ambiguous. V was clipped by 6 bases and J by 1 base, with 8 bases between them. CDR1 and CDR2 (germline): KGHSH, LQKENI. The CDR3 is made up of 13 amino acids. CDR3 residues: CASSNTGTDTQYF. The CDR3 DNA sequence: TGTGCCAGCTCCAACACGGGCACAGATACGCAGTATTTT.

This clone appeared a few times. This sequence joins TRBV6-5 and TRBJ1-4; D possibly corresponds to TRBD1 (5 bases). V was clipped by 2 bases and J by 4 bases, with 14 bases between them. This CDR3 comprises 16 residues. CDR1 is MNHEY and CDR2 is SVGAGI in the germline V gene. CDR3 in amino acids: CASSYKYRSFNEKLFF. The CDR3 nucleotides are TGTGCCAGCAGTTACAAATACAGGTCATTTAATGAAAAACTGTTTTTT.

The chain combines TRBV15 with TRBJ1-1; 8 bases line up with TRBD1. The length of the CDR3 is 13 residues. Per the germline V gene, CDR1 is LNHNV and CDR2 is YYDKDF (reference sequence). The V gene end was trimmed by 8 bases and the J gene end by 5 bases; junction bases not matched to a gene: 7. CDR3 amino acids: CATQTGGGTEAFF. Written as DNA, the CDR3 is TGTGCCACCCAAACAGGGGGAGGGACTGAAGCTTTCTTT.

The rearrangement links TRBV7-3 to TRBJ1-2, with 9 bases fitting TRBD1. Germline CDR1 SGHTA, CDR2 FQGTGA. The V and J ends lost 5 bases and 6 bases, in that order; junction bases with no gene match: 4. This CDR3 has 13 amino acids. The CDR3 loop reads CASSPGQGNGYTF. CDR3 bases: TGTGCCAGCAGCCCGGGACAGGGCAATGGCTACACCTTC.

The chain carries TRBV7-8 and TRBJ2-3, with 10 bases that match TRBD2. The J segment lost 6 bases and the V segment lost 10 bases, leaving 10 bases of the junction unmatched. The V gene's germline CDR1 is SGHVS and CDR2 FQNEAQ. CDR3 length equals 14 residues. The CDR3 region has the DNA TGTGCCATCCAACCTAGCGGGAGTGTCGATACGCAGTATTTT. This codes for CAIQPSGSVDTQYF.

This clone has a handful of counts. V and J are TRBV19 and TRBJ1-1, with 10 bases matching TRBD1. The germline gives CDR1 LNHDA, CDR2 SQIVND (reference sequence). V dropped 6 bases and J dropped 4; count of bases not matched to a gene: 5. The CDR3 is made up of 14 amino acids. DNA for the CDR3: TGTGCCAGTAGGACCGGGACAGGGGCCACTGAAGCTTTCTTT. Amino acid sequence: CASRTGTGATEAFF.

In its sample, this clone was seen a few times. The chain combines TRBV11-3 with TRBJ2-2; no clear D gene. This CDR3 is 13 amino acids long. The V gene lost 3 bases and the J gene lost 4 bases, with 6 bases spanning the gap. The germline V gene encodes CDR1 SGHNT and CDR2 YENEEA. The CDR3 here is CASSFKVTGELFF. For the CDR3, the DNA is TGTGCCAGCAGCTTCAAAGTCACCGGGGAGCTGTTTTTT.